This TCR beta chain was captured by sequencing in a study of cytomegalovirus exposure and HLA in healthy donors. General observations from the study: In a later analysis, approximately 15,000 TCR beta sequences were associated with HLA alleles at 0.05 false discovery rate.

With 60 Vbeta and 13 Jbeta primers, the PCR was carried out. Using immunoSEQ multiplex PCR, the repertoire was profiled, and TCRdb retains in-frame clones only, with some absent. The data hold some 170,000 clones, with around 81% observed a single time. For this clone: Its specificity is unknown.

This sequence originates from a woman between 18 and 29 years old in good health and CMV-seropositive. The sequenced sample was PBMCs.

The CDR3 is CAGGLAGANNEQFF. CDR3 nucleotide sequence: TGTGCCGGAGGACTAGCGGGGGCCAACAATGAGCAGTTCTTC. V and J are TRBV11-2 and TRBJ2-1, with 13 bases aligning to TRBD2. The CDR3 length is 14 residues. V dropped 11 bases and J dropped 5; count of bases not matched to a gene: 6. The germline gives CDR1 SGHAT, CDR2 FQNNGV.